This TCR beta chain was observed in a study of CD8 T cells in ankylosing spondylitis. General observations from the study: A TCR beta motif made of eight highly homologous variants seemed typical of ankylosing spondylitis blood.

Remarks on this clonotype: The antigen remains unidentified.

The CDR3 has 14 residues. V was pared by 6 bases and J by 2 bases, with 7 bases of the junction left unmatched. Germline CDR1 DFQATT, CDR2 SNEGSKA (reference sequence). Making the TCR beta libraries involved quantitative 5'-RACE with molecular barcodes. TCRdb re-analysed the 5' RACE reads in MiXCR, keeping a single row per CDR3 protein. The sample lists some 800,000 distinct CDR3 sequences, about 11% occurring once. The specimen sequenced was blood, either unsorted or a sorted T cell fraction (not recorded which). The chain combines TRBV20-1 with TRBJ2-1; 7 nucleotides match TRBD1. The origin of this receptor is a male donor with ankylosing spondylitis. The CDR3 loop reads CSAIRDRTYNEQFF. The CDR3 region has the DNA TGCAGTGCCATTAGGGACAGAACCTACAATGAGCAGTTCTTC.